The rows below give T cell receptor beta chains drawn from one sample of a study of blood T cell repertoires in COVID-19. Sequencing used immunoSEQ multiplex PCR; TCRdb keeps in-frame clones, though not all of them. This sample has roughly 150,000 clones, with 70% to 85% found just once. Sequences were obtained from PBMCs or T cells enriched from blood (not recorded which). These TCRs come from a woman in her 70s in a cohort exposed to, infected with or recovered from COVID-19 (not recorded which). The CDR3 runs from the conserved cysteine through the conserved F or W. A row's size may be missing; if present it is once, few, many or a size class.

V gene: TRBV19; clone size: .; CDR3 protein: CASSQRQGSYEQYF
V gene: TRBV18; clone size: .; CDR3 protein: CASSPPSRGMGYSNEQFF
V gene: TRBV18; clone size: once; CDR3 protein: CASSPSTGAGYF
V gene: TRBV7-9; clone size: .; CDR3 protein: CASSPGQGEDNEQFF
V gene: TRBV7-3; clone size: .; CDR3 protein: CASSASGATEAFF
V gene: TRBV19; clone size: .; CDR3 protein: CASSIDRETGTGTLAGGGELFF
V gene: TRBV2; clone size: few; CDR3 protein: CASSTQGLTPEAFF
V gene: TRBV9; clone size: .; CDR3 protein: CASTGRSGRLADISYNEQFF
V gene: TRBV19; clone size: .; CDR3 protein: CASSKNHREGRQPQHF
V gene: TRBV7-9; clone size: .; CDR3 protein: CASSFTGVGNEKLFF
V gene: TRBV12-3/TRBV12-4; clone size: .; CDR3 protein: CASSLQGQPQHF
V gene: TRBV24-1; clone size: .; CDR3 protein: CATSGGLAGGPWYNEQFF
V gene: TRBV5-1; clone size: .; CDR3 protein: CASSFGAGAGGETQYF
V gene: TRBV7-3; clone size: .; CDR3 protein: CASSFGLAGGDEQFF
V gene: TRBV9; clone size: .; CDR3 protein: CASSLGQGEAFF
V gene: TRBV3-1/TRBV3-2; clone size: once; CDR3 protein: CASSQDPAGAGTQYF
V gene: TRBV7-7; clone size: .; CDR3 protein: CASSLHPGGQETQYF
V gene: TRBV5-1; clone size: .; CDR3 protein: CASSLGTAPGGEKLFF
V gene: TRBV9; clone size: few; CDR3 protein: CASSPRLGNEQFF
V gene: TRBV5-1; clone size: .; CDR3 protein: CASSPTGGSYEQYF
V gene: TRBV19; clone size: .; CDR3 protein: CASSVLTGTGELFF
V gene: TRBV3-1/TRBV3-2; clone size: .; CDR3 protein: CASSQAGGVTNEKLFF
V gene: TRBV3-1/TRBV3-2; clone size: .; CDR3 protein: CASSEGQGGYGYTF
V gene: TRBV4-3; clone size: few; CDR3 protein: CASSQVRGTPNTEAFF
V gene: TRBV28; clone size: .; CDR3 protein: CASSLIHQPQHF
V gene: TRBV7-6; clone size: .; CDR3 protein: CASRQGPQDHNEQFF
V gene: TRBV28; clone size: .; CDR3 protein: CASLSQGAGTGELFF
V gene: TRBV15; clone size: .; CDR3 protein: CATSTTGWQNYGYTF
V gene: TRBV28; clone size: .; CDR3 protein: CASSLSGTQYF
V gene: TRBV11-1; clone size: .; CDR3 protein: CASSYGESNEKLFF